Presented here are 15 T cell receptor beta chains from one specimen sequenced in a study of T cells in Graves' hyperthyroidism and ophthalmopathy. Amplification yielded TCR beta CDR3 regions, with RNA transcripts as the source. A set of HTBI primers served as the primers for a first-round RT-PCR of the TCR CDR3. TCRdb ran MiXCR on the multiplex PCR reads and lists one entry per CDR3 protein. Among approximately 330,000 distinct CDR3 sequences, roughly 13% were seen once, and the ten largest hold 34%. The material sequenced was blood. The receptors shown here come from a middle-aged woman with Graves' ophthalmopathy.

Many counts were recorded for this clonotype. This rearrangement joins TRBV6-2 or TRBV6-3 to TRBJ1-5; TRBD1 is a possible D gene (5 bases). Germline V gene data show CDR1 as MNHEY and CDR2 as SVGEGT. This CDR3 region has 15 residues. V lost 6 bases and J lost 7, with 19 bases in between. The CDR3 loop is CASSPPAGRKQPQHF. CDR3 nucleotide sequence: TGTGCCAGCAGCCCCCCTGCAGGGAGGAAACAGCCCCAGCATTTT.

This clonotype was seen repeatedly, ten times or more. Written as DNA, the CDR3 is TGTGCCAGCAGTTTATGGTACCCCCCCGGGGTTGATAATGAAAAACTGTTTTTT. Amino acids: CASSLWYPPGVDNEKLFF. V and J are TRBV27 and TRBJ1-4, with D uncertain. The V and J ends lost 1 base and 4 bases respectively, with 19 bases between them. CDR3 size: 18 residues. Germline V lookup: CDR1 MNHEY, CDR2 SMNVEV (reference sequence).

This clonotype was recorded at least ten times. The V call is TRBV12-3 or TRBV12-4, the J call TRBJ2-1; TRBD2 matches at 10 bases. CDR3 length: 17 amino acids. After removal of 1 base from V and 4 bases from J, the junction contained 7 bases not matched to a gene. CDR3 nucleotide sequence: TGTGCCAGCAGTTTAGAGCTAGCGGGGGTTACGTACAATGAGCAGTTCTTC. This sequence encodes CASSLELAGVTYNEQFF.

This clonotype was counted at least ten times. V and J are TRBV6-1 and TRBJ2-1; D uncertain. This CDR3 spans 14 amino acids. Germline V gives CDR1 MNHNS, CDR2 SASEGT. V was cut by 1 base and J by 5 bases, with 9 bases left in between. CDR3 loop: CASSEEVVNNEQFF. The CDR3 coding sequence is TGTGCCAGCAGTGAAGAGGTCGTGAACAATGAGCAGTTCTTC.

There are many counts of this clonotype. J is TRBJ1-4 and V is TRBV12-3 or TRBV12-4; no firm D call. CDR3 length equals 13 residues. The V gene lost 0 bases and the J gene lost 7 bases, with 6 bases spanning the gap. CDR3 region: CASSLAGVEKLFF. The DNA of the CDR3 is TGTGCCAGCAGTTTAGCGGGAGTTGAAAAACTGTTTTTT.

This clonotype was counted only a few times. This chain joins TRBV20-1 and TRBJ2-2; no firm D call. The germline V gene has CDR1 DFQATT and CDR2 SNEGSKA (reference sequence). The CDR3 runs to 12 residues. The V gene lost 3 bases and the J gene lost 7 bases, with 9 bases spanning the gap. The CDR3 DNA reads TGCAGTGCTAGCTTGGGCCGCGGGGAGCTGTTTTTT. Protein sequence: CSASLGRGELFF.

This clonotype was seen many times. This chain joins TRBV7-9 and TRBJ1-1; a weak D match, TRBD1 (5 bases). This CDR3 contains 15 residues. The V and J ends lost 1 base and 7 bases respectively, with 16 bases between them. The V gene's germline CDR1 is SEHNR and CDR2 FQNEAQ (reference sequence). The CDR3 nucleotides read TGTGCCAGCAGCTTAGGGGGGAGGAGAACTCTTGAAGCTTTCTTT. Translating gives CASSLGGRRTLEAFF.

This clonotype has only a few counts. CDR3 sequence: CASSFSELAVNEQFF. Here the CDR3 DNA reads TGTGCCAGCAGCTTTAGCGAGCTAGCGGTTAATGAGCAGTTCTTC. The chain combines TRBV5-8 with TRBJ2-1, with 7 nucleotides matching TRBD2. The CDR3 contains 15 residues. V dropped 2 bases and J dropped 7; count of bases not matched to a gene: 9. Germline lookup yields CDR1 SGHTS and CDR2 YDEGEE.

This clonotype was counted only a few times. This sequence joins TRBV12-3 or TRBV12-4 and TRBJ2-3; maybe TRBD1 (6 bases). The CDR3 runs 15 residues. Trimming shortened V by 7 bases and J by 4 bases, and 18 bases separated the two germline ends. Here the CDR3 reads CASNPGARWADTQYF. The CDR3 nucleotides read TGTGCCAGCAATCCAGGGGCCCGTTGGGCAGATACGCAGTATTTT.

V usage is TRBV9 and J usage is TRBJ2-3; TRBD2 agrees at 8 bases. The CDR3 covers 16 residues. The germline V gene encodes CDR1 SGDLS and CDR2 YYNGEE. The V segment lost 0 bases and the J segment 4 bases; nucleotides outside the gene matches: 7. The CDR3 bases are TGTGCCAGCAGCGTAGTCGGAGCGGGGGCTGCAGATACGCAGTATTTT. Residues: CASSVVGAGAADTQYF.

This clonotype was recorded many times. The chain has TRBV7-6 and TRBJ1-1, with D possibly matching TRBD1 (6 bases). The germline V gene encodes CDR1 SGHVS and CDR2 FNYEAQ. The CDR3 is made up of 14 amino acids. Trimming left V 2 bases short and J 4 bases short, with 11 bases between. The CDR3 bases are TGTGCCAGCAGCTTACGTACAGGGACCACTGAAGCTTTCTTT. Translating gives CASSLRTGTTEAFF.

This clonotype appeared a few times. This chain joins TRBV10-3 and TRBJ2-3; D call uncertain. The CDR3 runs to 16 residues. Germline V gene lookup returns CDR1 ENHRY and CDR2 SYGVKD. V gave up 5 bases and J gave up 0 bases, with 15 bases separating them. The CDR3 nucleotides are TGTGCCATCAGTAAAACGACGGATACTAGCACAGATACGCAGTATTTT. It specifies CAISKTTDTSTDTQYF.

This clonotype was found a few times. This chain uses TRBV7-9 with TRBJ1-1, with D perhaps matching TRBD1 (6 bases). With 3 bases removed from V and 4 bases from J, the gap between germline ends came to 18 bases. Germline lookup yields CDR1 SEHNR and CDR2 FQNEAQ (reference sequence). The CDR3 loop spans 16 amino acids. As DNA, the CDR3 is TGTGCCAGCAGCTTTGGGGGGGGCGGAGGGTTCACTGAAGCTTTCTTT. Amino acid sequence: CASSFGGGGGFTEAFF.

This clonotype has at least ten counts. This sequence joins TRBV7-8 and TRBJ2-2; tentative D call: TRBD1 (6 bases). CDR1 is SGHVS and CDR2 is FQNEAQ in the germline V gene. This CDR3 comprises 16 residues. The V and J ends lost 1 base and 2 bases respectively, with 11 bases between them. The CDR3 loop is CASSLVGAVNTGELFF. The CDR3 bases are TGTGCCAGCAGCTTAGTGGGGGCTGTCAACACCGGGGAGCTGTTTTTT.

This clonotype was counted ten times or more. This chain uses TRBV13 with TRBJ2-7; D is tentatively TRBD1 or TRBD2 (5 bases each). CDR3 size: 16 residues. The ends were cut back, 5 bases at V and 0 bases at J, with 17 bases in the middle. Germline-derived CDR1 and CDR2 are PRHDT and FYEKMQ (reference sequence). As DNA, the CDR3 is TGTGCCAGCAGCGATAACCCGGGACGCAGCTCCTACGAGCAGTACTTC. Translation: CASSDNPGRSSYEQYF.